The rows below give T cell receptor beta chains drawn from one sample of a study of blood T cell repertoires in COVID-19. Generated by immunoSEQ multiplex PCR, the TCRdb table keeps only in-frame clones and is missing some. Seen here are some 110,000 clones, around 79% observed once, and the top ten hold roughly 2.7%. Source material: peripheral blood. The receptor source for this set is a man between 45 and 60 years old with acute or convalescent COVID-19. CDR3s include the opening cysteine and the closing phenylalanine or tryptophan. D genes are given only for firm matches. A row's size may be missing; if present it is once, few, many or a size class.

v_call	j_call	clone_size	d_call	cdr3_aa	cdr3_nt
TRBV27	TRBJ1-5	.	TRBD1	CASRGTAGNQPQHF	TGTGCCAGCAGGGGGACAGCAGGCAATCAGCCCCAGCATTTT
TRBV7-8	TRBJ2-3	.	TRBD2	CASSSSGMTDTQYF	TGTGCCAGCAGCTCTAGCGGGATGACAGATACGCAGTATTTT
TRBV10-3	TRBJ2-7	few	TRBD1	CAISGPEIHRTGDVYEQYF	TGTGCCATCAGTGGGCCGGAGATACACCGGACAGGGGATGTCTACGAGCAGTACTTC
TRBV19	TRBJ1-1	.	.	CASSIAPGSTEAFF	TGTGCCAGTAGTATAGCTCCGGGGAGCACTGAAGCTTTCTTT
TRBV5-1	TRBJ2-2	.	TRBD2	CASSSGTSGITGELFF	TGCGCCAGCAGCTCCGGGACTAGCGGAATCACCGGGGAGCTGTTTTTT
TRBV7-9	TRBJ2-7	.	TRBD1	CASSSIRQGSREQYF	TGTGCCAGCAGCTCGATCCGACAGGGAAGCAGGGAGCAGTACTTC
TRBV13	TRBJ2-3	.	TRBD2	CASSSFPGLAGTDTQYF	TGTGCCAGCAGCTCTTTTCCGGGACTAGCGGGCACAGATACGCAGTATTTT
TRBV4-1	TRBJ2-7	.	TRBD2	CASSLQRGGRYEQYF	TGCGCCAGCAGCCTCCAGCGGGGGGGCCGCTACGAGCAGTACTTC
TRBV11-2	TRBJ1-1	.	.	CASSLAPRVNTEAFF	TGTGCCAGCAGCTTAGCCCCCAGGGTAAACACTGAAGCTTTCTTT
TRBV6-5	TRBJ1-1	.	.	CASSLTWAGNTEAFF	TGTGCCAGCAGTCTCACTTGGGCGGGGAACACTGAAGCTTTCTTT
TRBV5-6	TRBJ2-5	.	TRBD1	CASSLVGQGHQETQYF	TGTGCCAGCAGCTTGGTGGGACAGGGGCACCAAGAGACCCAGTACTTC
TRBV2	TRBJ1-3	.	.	CASSEGVLDGNTIYF	TGTGCCAGCAGTGAAGGGGTTCTAGATGGAAACACCATATATTTT
TRBV3-1/TRBV3-2	TRBJ2-2	few	.	CASSQRGIGTGELFF	TGTGCCAGCAGCCAAAGGGGGATTGGCACCGGGGAGCTGTTTTTT
TRBV7-2	TRBJ1-2	.	TRBD1	CASSRDRGGYTF	TGTGCCAGCAGCCGGGACAGGGGGGGCTACACCTTC
TRBV6-5	TRBJ1-6	many	TRBD1	CASSRTGGEPLHF	TGTGCCAGCAGTCGGACAGGGGGTGAACCCCTCCACTTT
TRBV7-9	TRBJ1-3	.	.	CASSLVSWGDGNTIYF	TGTGCCAGCAGCTTAGTATCTTGGGGGGACGGAAACACCATATATTTT
TRBV18	TRBJ2-7	.	TRBD2	CASSPGGGYEQYF	TGTGCCAGCTCACCAGGCGGGGGCTACGAGCAGTACTTC
TRBV6-6	TRBJ2-5	once	TRBD1	CASRRDSQETQYF	TGTGCCAGCAGACGGGACAGCCAAGAGACCCAGTACTTC
TRBV27	TRBJ1-5	.	TRBD1	CASSLQGYQPQHF	TGTGCCAGCAGTCTACAGGGGTATCAGCCCCAGCATTTT
TRBV5-4	TRBJ1-4	.	.	CASSLDRSRNEKLFF	TGTGCCAGCAGCTTGGACAGGTCCCGTAATGAAAAACTGTTTTTT
TRBV27	TRBJ1-5	.	.	CASSRDTNQPQHF	TGTGCCAGCAGCCGGGACACAAATCAGCCCCAGCATTTT
TRBV7-6	TRBJ1-3	.	.	CASGEGNTIYF	TGTGCCAGCGGGGAGGGAAACACCATATATTTT
TRBV7-8	TRBJ2-1	.	TRBD2	CASSLLAGGPNEQFF	TGTGCCAGCAGCTTATTAGCGGGGGGGCCGAATGAGCAGTTCTTC
TRBV6-5	TRBJ2-1	.	TRBD1	CASSPRTGVSNEQFF	TGTGCCAGCAGTCCCCGAACAGGGGTTTCCAATGAGCAGTTCTTC
TRBV11-2	TRBJ2-4	.	.	CASSPDMGQRYF	TGTGCCAGCAGTCCCGACATGGGACAACGGTACTTC
TRBV30	TRBJ1-4	.	TRBD1	CACPGTGSEKLFF	TGTGCCTGTCCCGGGACAGGATCCGAAAAACTGTTTTTT
TRBV29-1	TRBJ2-2	.	TRBD2	CSVEGLTTSGGLRGAGELFF	TGCAGCGTTGAAGGCTTAACGACTAGCGGGGGGTTGAGAGGAGCCGGGGAGCTGTTTTTT
TRBV9	TRBJ2-1	.	TRBD1	CASSPGQGAFEQFF	TGTGCCAGCAGTCCGGGACAGGGGGCGTTTGAGCAGTTCTTC
TRBV6-4	TRBJ2-7	.	.	CASSDPRGAYEQYF	TGTGCCAGCAGTGACCCCAGGGGAGCCTACGAGCAGTACTTC
TRBV9	TRBJ2-3	.	TRBD2	CASSVDAGGTDTQYF	TGTGCCAGCAGCGTAGACGCGGGGGGGACAGATACGCAGTATTTT
TRBV27	TRBJ1-6	.	.	CASSLSLRRNSPLHF	TGTGCCAGCAGTTTATCATTGCGGAGGAATTCACCCCTCCACTTT
TRBV5-8	TRBJ2-7	.	TRBD1	CASSLTGDFSEQYF	TGTGCCAGCAGCTTGACAGGGGATTTCTCCGAGCAGTACTTC
TRBV2	TRBJ2-5	once	.	CASRGGLSGETQYF	TGTGCCAGCAGGGGTGGGTTGAGCGGAGAGACCCAGTACTTC
TRBV7-3	TRBJ1-1	.	TRBD1	CASSLTLDRGRTEAFF	TGTGCCAGCAGCTTAACCCTGGACAGGGGGCGTACTGAAGCTTTCTTT
TRBV9	TRBJ2-5	.	TRBD2	CASSDRLAEETQYF	TGTGCCAGCAGCGACCGACTAGCGGAAGAGACCCAGTACTTC
TRBV3-1/TRBV3-2	TRBJ2-1	.	TRBD1	CASSQEARDSKQFF	TGTGCCAGCAGCCAAGAAGCAAGGGACAGCAAGCAGTTCTTC
TRBV2	TRBJ2-1	.	TRBD2	CASSEDSGRGNEQFF	TGTGCCAGCAGTGAAGACAGCGGGAGGGGTAATGAGCAGTTCTTC
TRBV4-2	TRBJ1-1	.	.	CASSQGLPNTEAFF	TGTGCCAGCAGCCAAGGGCTGCCGAACACTGAAGCTTTCTTT
TRBV11-2	TRBJ1-1	.	TRBD1	CASSFLTGGTEAFF	TGTGCCAGCAGCTTCCTTACAGGGGGCACTGAAGCTTTCTTT